This TCR beta chain was captured in a study of cytomegalovirus exposure and HLA in healthy donors. The PCR used 60 Vbeta and 13 Jbeta primers. Sequencing was performed with immunoSEQ multiplex PCR; in TCRdb, only in-frame clones are kept and a portion is missing. The profile shows 160,000 or so clones, about 85% of them singletons. This CDR3 contains 13 residues. Trimming left V 1 base short and J 12 bases short, with 15 bases between. CDR1 MDHEN and CDR2 SYDVKM come from the germline V gene. This clone was seen just once. The sequence was obtained from a male donor in good health and CMV-seropositive. The sequencing input was PBMCs. The chain uses TRBV28 and TRBJ1-1, with TRBD1 as a possible D gene (6 bases). The CDR3 loop is CASSLLGRGLPFF. Here the CDR3 DNA reads TGTGCCAGCAGTTTATTAGGCAGGGGTCTCCCTTTCTTT.